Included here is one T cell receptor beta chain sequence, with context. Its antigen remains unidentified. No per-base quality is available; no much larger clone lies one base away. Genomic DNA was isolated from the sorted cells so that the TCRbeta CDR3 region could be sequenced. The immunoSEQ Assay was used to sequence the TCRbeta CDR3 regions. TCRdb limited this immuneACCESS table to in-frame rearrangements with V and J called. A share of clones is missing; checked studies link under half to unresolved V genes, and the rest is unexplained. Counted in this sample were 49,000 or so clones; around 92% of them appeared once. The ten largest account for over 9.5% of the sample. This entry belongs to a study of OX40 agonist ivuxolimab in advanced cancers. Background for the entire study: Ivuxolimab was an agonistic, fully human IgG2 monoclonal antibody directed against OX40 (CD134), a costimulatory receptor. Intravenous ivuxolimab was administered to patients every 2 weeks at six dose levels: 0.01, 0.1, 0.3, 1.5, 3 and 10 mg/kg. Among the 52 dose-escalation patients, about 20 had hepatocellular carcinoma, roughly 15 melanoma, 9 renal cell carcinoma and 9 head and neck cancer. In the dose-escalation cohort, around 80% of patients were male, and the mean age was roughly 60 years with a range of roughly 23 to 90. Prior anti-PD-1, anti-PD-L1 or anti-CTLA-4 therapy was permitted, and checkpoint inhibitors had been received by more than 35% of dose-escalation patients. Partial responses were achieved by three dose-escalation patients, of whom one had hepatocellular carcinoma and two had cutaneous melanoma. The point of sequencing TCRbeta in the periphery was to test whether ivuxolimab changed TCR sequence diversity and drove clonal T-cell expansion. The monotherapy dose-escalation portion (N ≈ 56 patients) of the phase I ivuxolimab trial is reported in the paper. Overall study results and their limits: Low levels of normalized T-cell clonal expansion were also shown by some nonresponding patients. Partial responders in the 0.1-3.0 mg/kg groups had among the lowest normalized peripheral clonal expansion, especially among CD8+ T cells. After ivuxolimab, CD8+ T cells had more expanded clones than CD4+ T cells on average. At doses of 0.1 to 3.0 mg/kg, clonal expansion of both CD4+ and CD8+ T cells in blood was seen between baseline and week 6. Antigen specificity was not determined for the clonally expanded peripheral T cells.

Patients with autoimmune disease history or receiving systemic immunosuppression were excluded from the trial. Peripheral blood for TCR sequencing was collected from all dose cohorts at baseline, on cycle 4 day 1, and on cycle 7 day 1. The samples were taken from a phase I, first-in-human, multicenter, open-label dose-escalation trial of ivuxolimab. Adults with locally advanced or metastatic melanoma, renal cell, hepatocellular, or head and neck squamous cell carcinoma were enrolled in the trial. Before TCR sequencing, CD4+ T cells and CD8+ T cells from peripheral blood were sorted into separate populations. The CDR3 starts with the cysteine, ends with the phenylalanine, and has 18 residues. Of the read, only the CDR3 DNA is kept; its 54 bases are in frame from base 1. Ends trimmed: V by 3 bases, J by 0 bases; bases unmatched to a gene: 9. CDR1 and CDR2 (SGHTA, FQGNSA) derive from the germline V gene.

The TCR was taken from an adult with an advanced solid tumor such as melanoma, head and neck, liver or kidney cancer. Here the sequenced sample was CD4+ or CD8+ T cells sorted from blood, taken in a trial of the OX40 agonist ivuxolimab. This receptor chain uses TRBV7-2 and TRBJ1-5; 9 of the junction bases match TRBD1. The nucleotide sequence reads TGTGCCAGCAGCTTCGACCCCCGACAGGGGGATAGCAATCAGCCCCAGCATTTT. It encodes CASSFDPRQGDSNQPQHF.